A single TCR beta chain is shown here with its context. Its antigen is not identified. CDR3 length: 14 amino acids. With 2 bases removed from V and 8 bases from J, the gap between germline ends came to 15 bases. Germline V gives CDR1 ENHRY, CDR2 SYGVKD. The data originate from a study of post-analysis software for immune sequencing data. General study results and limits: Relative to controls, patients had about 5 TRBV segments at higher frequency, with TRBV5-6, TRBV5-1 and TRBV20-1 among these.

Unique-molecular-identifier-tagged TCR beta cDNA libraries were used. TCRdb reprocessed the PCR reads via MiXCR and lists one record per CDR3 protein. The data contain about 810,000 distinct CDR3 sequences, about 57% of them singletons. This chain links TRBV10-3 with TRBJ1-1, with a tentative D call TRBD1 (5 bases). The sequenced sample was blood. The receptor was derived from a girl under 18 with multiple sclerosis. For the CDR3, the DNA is TGTGCCATCAGTGAGCCCGGGGAGACAGTAGAAGCTTTCTTT. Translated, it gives CAISEPGETVEAFF.